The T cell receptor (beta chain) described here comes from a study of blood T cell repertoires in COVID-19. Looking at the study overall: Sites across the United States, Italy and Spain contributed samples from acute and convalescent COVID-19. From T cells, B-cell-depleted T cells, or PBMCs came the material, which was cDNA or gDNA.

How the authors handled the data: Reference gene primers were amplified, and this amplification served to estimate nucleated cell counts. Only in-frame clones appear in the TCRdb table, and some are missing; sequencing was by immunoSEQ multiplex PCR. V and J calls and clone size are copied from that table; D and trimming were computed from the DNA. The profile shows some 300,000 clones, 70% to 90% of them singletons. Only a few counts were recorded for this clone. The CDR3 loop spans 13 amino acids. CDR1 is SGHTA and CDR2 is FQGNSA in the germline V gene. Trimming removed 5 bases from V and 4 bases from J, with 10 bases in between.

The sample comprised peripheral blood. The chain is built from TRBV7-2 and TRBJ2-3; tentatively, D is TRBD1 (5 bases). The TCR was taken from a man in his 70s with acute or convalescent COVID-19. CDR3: CASSARGPDTQYF. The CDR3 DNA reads TGTGCCAGCAGCGCAAGGGGTCCAGATACGCAGTATTTT.